This is a list of T cell receptor beta chains from one sample in a study of untreated major depressive disorder. Clones were sequenced by immunoSEQ multiplex PCR, and TCRdb holds only the in-frame ones, with some missing. In the table there are about 25,000 clones, 91% of which are singletons. The sample consisted of CD4+ T cells from PBMCs. The receptors were sampled from a woman younger than 45 with major depressive disorder. Each CDR3 is given with its conserved first and last residue. Each record gives: clone size, V gene, J gene, D gene, CDR3 DNA, CDR3 protein. The D gene is left open where the match is weak. Rows may omit the clone size; those that give it use once, few, many or a size class.

clone size: -; V gene: TRBV7-7; J gene: TRBJ2-5; D gene: TRBD1; CDR3 DNA: TGTGCTAGCAGCAATGACAGGGGAGAGACCCAGTACTTC; CDR3 protein: CASSNDRGETQYF
clone size: -; V gene: TRBV12-5; J gene: TRBJ1-5; D gene: -; CDR3 DNA: TGTGCTAGTGGTTTGGAGTCTAATCAGCCCCAGCATTTT; CDR3 protein: CASGLESNQPQHF
clone size: -; V gene: TRBV28; J gene: TRBJ1-5; D gene: TRBD1; CDR3 DNA: TGTGCCAGCACTCTCAGGGGGTCTAGCAATCAGCCCCAGCATTTT; CDR3 protein: CASTLRGSSNQPQHF
clone size: -; V gene: TRBV5-1; J gene: TRBJ2-7; D gene: TRBD2; CDR3 DNA: TGCGCCAGCAGGGGGACTAGCGGGAGTGGAGAGCAGTACTTC; CDR3 protein: CASRGTSGSGEQYF
clone size: -; V gene: TRBV11-2; J gene: TRBJ1-4; D gene: -; CDR3 DNA: TGTGCCAGCAGCTTAGTGATTTCTTTTGGGATTGCAACTAATGAAAAACTGTTTTTT; CDR3 protein: CASSLVISFGIATNEKLFF
clone size: -; V gene: TRBV2; J gene: TRBJ1-5; D gene: -; CDR3 DNA: TGTGCCAGCAGTCGCGACGGACTAGAGCAGCCCCAGCATTTT; CDR3 protein: CASSRDGLEQPQHF
clone size: once; V gene: TRBV15; J gene: TRBJ1-4; D gene: -; CDR3 DNA: TGTGCCACCAGCAGAGATAAGGGGCAGAATGAAAAACTGTTTTTT; CDR3 protein: CATSRDKGQNEKLFF
clone size: -; V gene: TRBV28; J gene: TRBJ1-3; D gene: -; CDR3 DNA: TGTGCCAGCAGTTTACCCCCCAGGGCTAATGGAAACACCATATATTTT; CDR3 protein: CASSLPPRANGNTIYF
clone size: -; V gene: TRBV5-1; J gene: TRBJ1-1; D gene: TRBD1; CDR3 DNA: TGCGCCAGCAGCTCCACGACAGGGATCGGAGCTTTCTTT; CDR3 protein: CASSSTTGIGAFF
clone size: few; V gene: TRBV12-5; J gene: TRBJ2-2; D gene: TRBD2; CDR3 DNA: TGTGCTAGTGGTTTTCCAACTAGCGGGAGGGCCGGTGGCGGGGAGCTGTTTTTT; CDR3 protein: CASGFPTSGRAGGGELFF
clone size: -; V gene: TRBV6-6; J gene: TRBJ1-5; D gene: -; CDR3 DNA: TGTGCCAGCAGTTACTCTTTAGGGACGGTCAATCAGCCCCAGCATTTT; CDR3 protein: CASSYSLGTVNQPQHF
clone size: -; V gene: TRBV19; J gene: TRBJ1-3; D gene: -; CDR3 DNA: TGTGCCAGTAGTATTCGGGCAGGGACTGGAAACACCATATATTTT; CDR3 protein: CASSIRAGTGNTIYF
clone size: -; V gene: TRBV11-2; J gene: TRBJ1-2; D gene: -; CDR3 DNA: TGTGCCAGCAGCTCCCCGAATGGATATGGCTACACCTTC; CDR3 protein: CASSSPNGYGYTF
clone size: -; V gene: TRBV11-3; J gene: TRBJ1-5; D gene: -; CDR3 DNA: TGTGCCAGCAGCCCGAGAGTGGAGGGGGGTAGCAATCAGCCCCAGCATTTT; CDR3 protein: CASSPRVEGGSNQPQHF
clone size: -; V gene: TRBV18; J gene: TRBJ1-1; D gene: -; CDR3 DNA: TGTGCCAGCTCACCACCGGCGCTGGGCACTGAAGCTTTCTTT; CDR3 protein: CASSPPALGTEAFF
clone size: -; V gene: TRBV7-3; J gene: TRBJ2-6; D gene: TRBD2; CDR3 DNA: TGTGCCAGCAGCTTAGCGGGAGGTGGGGCCAACGTCCTGACTTTC; CDR3 protein: CASSLAGGGANVLTF
clone size: -; V gene: TRBV5-1; J gene: TRBJ2-3; D gene: -; CDR3 DNA: TGCGCCAGCAGCTTTTTCGTCGGGGGCACAGATACGCAGTATTTT; CDR3 protein: CASSFFVGGTDTQYF
clone size: -; V gene: TRBV4-2; J gene: TRBJ2-5; D gene: -; CDR3 DNA: TGTGCCAGCAGCCAAGTGGGGGGGCTATTCGGTGGGACTCAAGAGACCCAGTACTTC; CDR3 protein: CASSQVGGLFGGTQETQYF
clone size: -; V gene: TRBV6-5; J gene: TRBJ2-5; D gene: -; CDR3 DNA: TGTGCCAGCAGTTCGGTAACGATCGAGACCCAGTACTTC; CDR3 protein: CASSSVTIETQYF
clone size: -; V gene: TRBV7-2; J gene: TRBJ2-1; D gene: TRBD2; CDR3 DNA: TGTGCCAGCAGGAATCCAGCGGGGGGGTCCTACAATGAGCAGTTCTTC; CDR3 protein: CASRNPAGGSYNEQFF
clone size: -; V gene: TRBV6-5; J gene: TRBJ2-3; D gene: -; CDR3 DNA: TGTGCCAGCAGTTACTCTCAGCGCCTCACAGATACGCAGTATTTT; CDR3 protein: CASSYSQRLTDTQYF
clone size: -; V gene: TRBV28; J gene: TRBJ2-7; D gene: -; CDR3 DNA: TGTGCCAGCCAAGGGACGCCCACGTACGAGCAGTACTTC; CDR3 protein: CASQGTPTYEQYF
clone size: -; V gene: TRBV6-5; J gene: TRBJ2-7; D gene: TRBD2; CDR3 DNA: TGTGCCAGCAGCCCAGCGGGGCAGACCTACGAGCAGTACTTC; CDR3 protein: CASSPAGQTYEQYF
clone size: -; V gene: TRBV9; J gene: TRBJ2-3; D gene: -; CDR3 DNA: TGTGCCAGCAGCGTAGAAGCAGATACGCAGTATTTT; CDR3 protein: CASSVEADTQYF
clone size: few; V gene: TRBV11-3; J gene: TRBJ1-1; D gene: TRBD1; CDR3 DNA: TGTGCCAGCAGCCCGACAGGGAGCCCGAACACTGAAGCTTTCTTT; CDR3 protein: CASSPTGSPNTEAFF
clone size: -; V gene: TRBV7-6; J gene: TRBJ2-5; D gene: -; CDR3 DNA: TGTGCCAGCAGCTCGACTAGTTTTCAAGAGACCCAGTACTTC; CDR3 protein: CASSSTSFQETQYF
clone size: -; V gene: TRBV2; J gene: TRBJ2-5; D gene: -; CDR3 DNA: TGTGCCAGCAGTGCTCTAGAGACCCAGTACTTC; CDR3 protein: CASSALETQYF